Shown below are 9 T cell receptor beta chains from a single sample sequenced in a study of cytomegalovirus exposure and HLA in healthy donors. Amplification used 60 Vbeta primers and 13 Jbeta primers. The table came from immunoSEQ multiplex PCR; TCRdb's copy has only in-frame clones and leaves some out. Of 150,000 to 200,000 clones in the sample, about 76% were seen once. Input material: PBMCs. Receptors were obtained from a female donor in good health and CMV-seronegative.

This chain uses TRBV7-3 with TRBJ2-1; D uncertain. CDR1 and CDR2 from the germline V gene are SGHTA and FQGTGA. V lost 0 bases and J 6 bases, leaving 6 bases between the germline ends. The CDR3 is 13 residues long. This CDR3 reads CASSLTAFNEQFF. In nucleotides, the CDR3 is TGTGCCAGCAGCTTAACAGCGTTCAATGAGCAGTTCTTC.

This clone has a handful of counts. The genes are TRBV6-5 and TRBJ1-2; 10 nucleotides line up with TRBD1. This CDR3 has 14 amino acids. Germline V gene data show CDR1 as MNHEY and CDR2 as SVGAGI. J gave up 3 bases and V 4 bases, and 2 bases lay outside the gene matches. The CDR3 DNA reads as TGTGCCAGCAGTTGGACAGGGGGACACTATGGCTACACCTTC. The encoded protein is CASSWTGGHYGYTF.

This clone was detected a few times. The chain has TRBV25-1 and TRBJ1-1; D gene unclear. V lost 0 bases, J lost 11 bases, and 13 bases lay in between. The CDR3 runs to 13 residues. Per the germline V gene, CDR1 is MGHDK and CDR2 is SYGVNS. The CDR3 DNA reads TGTGCCAGCAGTGAATACAAGACTTTTGGGGCTTTCTTT. It translates to CASSEYKTFGAFF.

The CDR3 sequence is CAISEFRWDRTTYEQYF. The CDR3 DNA sequence: TGTGCCATCAGTGAGTTCAGGTGGGACAGGACTACCTACGAGCAGTACTTC. The chain is built from TRBV10-3 and TRBJ2-5, with 8 bases fitting TRBD1. The J call is doubtful: the DNA matches TRBJ2-7 better. Germline V CDR1 and CDR2: ENHRY, SYGVKD. CDR3 length equals 17 residues.

The rearrangement joins TRBV27 to TRBJ2-7, with 10 bases matching TRBD2. The CDR3 runs to 14 residues. Germline V gives CDR1 MNHEY, CDR2 SMNVEV (reference sequence). After removal of 5 bases from V and 4 bases from J, the junction contained 5 bases not matched to a gene. CDR3 region: CASSTLAGAYEQYF. The CDR3, as DNA: TGTGCCAGCAGTACCCTAGCGGGGGCGTACGAGCAGTACTTC.

This rearrangement joins TRBV29-1 to TRBJ2-7; 9 bases fit TRBD1. V was clipped by 4 bases and J by 7 bases; unmatched bases: 5. CDR1 and CDR2 (germline): SQVTM, ANQGSEA. The CDR3 has 12 amino acids. CDR3: CSVVQGAREQYF. The DNA for the CDR3 is TGCAGCGTTGTACAGGGGGCGCGTGAGCAGTACTTC.

The V call is TRBV19, the J call TRBJ2-7; a weak D match, TRBD1 (5 bases). The germline V gene encodes CDR1 LNHDA and CDR2 SQIVND (reference sequence). The CDR3 extends over 16 amino acids. V lost 5 bases, J lost 0 bases, and 17 bases lay in between. Here the CDR3 reads CASSPDGAASSYEQYF. The CDR3 DNA is TGTGCCAGTAGTCCCGATGGGGCCGCGAGCTCCTACGAGCAGTACTTC.

This chain uses TRBV23-1 with TRBJ1-2, with a weak D call TRBD1 (5 bases). TRBV23-1 has ORF status, its function being uncertain. The CDR3 spans 16 residues. V was trimmed by 4 bases and J by 0 bases, leaving 15 bases between them. CDR3 sequence: CASSRGRTGSNYGYTF. The DNA of the CDR3 is TGCGCCAGCAGTCGGGGAAGAACAGGTTCTAACTATGGCTACACCTTC.

V gene TRBV2 combines with J gene TRBJ1-5; TRBD1 is a possible D gene (6 bases). The V gene's germline CDR1 is SNHLY and CDR2 FYNNEI. The CDR3 covers 15 residues. V was clipped by 5 bases and J by 0 bases, with 11 bases between them. The DNA of the CDR3 is TGTGCCAGCAGTTCCAGGGGATATAGCAATCAGCCCCAGCATTTT. Encoded protein: CASSSRGYSNQPQHF.